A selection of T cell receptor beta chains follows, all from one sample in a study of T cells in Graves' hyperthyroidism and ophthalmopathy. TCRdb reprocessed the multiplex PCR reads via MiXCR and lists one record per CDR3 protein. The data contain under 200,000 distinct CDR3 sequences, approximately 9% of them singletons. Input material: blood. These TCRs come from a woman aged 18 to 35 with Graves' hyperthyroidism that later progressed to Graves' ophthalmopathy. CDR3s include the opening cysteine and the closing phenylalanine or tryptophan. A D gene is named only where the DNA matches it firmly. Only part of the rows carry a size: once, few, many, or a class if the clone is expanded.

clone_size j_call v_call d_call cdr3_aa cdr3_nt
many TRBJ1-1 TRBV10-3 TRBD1 CATHQTGLNTEAFF TGTGCCACTCACCAGACAGGGTTGAACACTGAAGCTTTCTTT
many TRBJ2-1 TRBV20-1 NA CSADHGGTEQFF TGCAGTGCCGATCACGGGGGGACAGAGCAGTTCTTC
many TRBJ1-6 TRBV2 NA CASSLTANNSPLHF TGTGCCAGCAGTCTGACAGCCAATAATTCACCCCTCCACTTT
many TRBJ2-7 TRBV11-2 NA CASSLERDEQYF TGTGCCAGCAGCTTAGAAAGGGACGAGCAGTACTTC
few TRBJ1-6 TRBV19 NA CASTPEGRPYNSPLHF TGTGCCAGTACCCCCGAGGGCCGCCCGTATAATTCACCCCTCCACTTT
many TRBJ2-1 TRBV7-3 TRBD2 CASSLSRGGINEQFF TGTGCCAGCAGCTTATCGCGGGGGGGCATCAATGAGCAGTTCTTC
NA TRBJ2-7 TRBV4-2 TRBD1 CASSHAGQGTYEQYF TGTGCCAGCAGCCATGCGGGACAGGGAACCTACGAGCAGTACTTC
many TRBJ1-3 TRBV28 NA CASSWGGNTIYF TGTGCCAGCAGCTGGGGTGGAAACACCATATATTTT
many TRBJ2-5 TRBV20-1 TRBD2 CSVKGLEEETQYF TGCAGTGTCAAGGGACTAGAGGAAGAGACCCAGTACTTC
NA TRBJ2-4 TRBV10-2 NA CASTEGGGGNIQYF TGCGCCAGCACAGAGGGGGGGGGAGGAAACATTCAGTACTTC
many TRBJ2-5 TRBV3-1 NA CASSPRGGTQYF TGTGCCAGCAGTCCCCGAGGCGGGACCCAGTACTTC
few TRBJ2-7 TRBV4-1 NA CASSLGGAGDFEQYF TGCGCCAGCAGCTTGGGTGGGGCCGGCGATTTCGAGCAGTACTTC
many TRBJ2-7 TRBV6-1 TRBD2 CASRSSSGESYEQYF TGTGCCAGCAGAAGTTCTAGCGGGGAATCCTACGAGCAGTACTTC
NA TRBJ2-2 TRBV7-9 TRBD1 CASSLARDRVKGNTGELFF TGTGCCAGCAGCTTAGCAAGGGACAGGGTGAAAGGGAACACCGGGGAGCTGTTTTTT
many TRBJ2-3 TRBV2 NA CASSDGPKKADTQYF TGTGCCAGCAGTGACGGACCGAAAAAGGCAGATACGCAGTATTTT
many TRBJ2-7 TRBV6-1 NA CASTKGFDEQYF TGTGCCAGCACAAAGGGGTTCGACGAGCAGTACTTC
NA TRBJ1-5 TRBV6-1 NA CASNPSGFQPQHF TGTGCCAGCAACCCTTCGGGGTTCCAGCCCCAGCATTTT
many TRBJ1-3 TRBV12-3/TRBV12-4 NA CASSDGVRASGNTIYF TGTGCCAGCAGCGACGGGGTCCGGGCCTCTGGAAACACCATATATTTT
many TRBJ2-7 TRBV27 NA CASRWGDTPYEQYF TGTGCCAGCAGGTGGGGAGACACCCCCTACGAGCAGTACTTC
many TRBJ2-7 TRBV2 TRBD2 CASSRGTSGSRYEQYF TGTGCCAGCAGTAGGGGCACTAGCGGGAGTCGGTACGAGCAGTACTTC
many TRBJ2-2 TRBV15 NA CATSRESVMRVRGELFF TGTGCCACCAGCAGAGAGTCCGTAATGCGAGTACGTGGGGAGCTGTTTTTT
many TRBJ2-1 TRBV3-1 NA CASSQDLGTLNEQFF TGTGCCAGCAGCCAAGATCTCGGGACCCTTAATGAGCAGTTCTTC
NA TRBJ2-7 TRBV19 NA CATPSSAVHSYEQYF TGTGCCACTCCCTCTAGTGCGGTACACTCCTACGAGCAGTACTTC
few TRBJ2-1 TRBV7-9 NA CASNKRGDNEQFF TGTGCCAGCAACAAGAGGGGAGACAATGAGCAGTTCTTC
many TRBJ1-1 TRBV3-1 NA CASSQVLDTEAFF TGTGCCAGCAGCCAAGTTCTAGATACTGAAGCTTTCTTT
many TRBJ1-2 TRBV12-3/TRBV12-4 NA CASQGPNYGYTF TGTGCCAGCCAGGGACCCAACTATGGCTACACCTTC
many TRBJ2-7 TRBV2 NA CASKNQGDSYEQYF TGTGCCAGCAAGAATCAGGGAGATTCCTACGAGCAGTACTTC
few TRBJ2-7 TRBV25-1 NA CASRGGAEQYF TGTGCCAGCAGGGGGGGCGCCGAGCAGTACTTC
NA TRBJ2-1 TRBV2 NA CASSDFNGSPGNEQFF TGTGCCAGCAGCGATTTTAACGGCTCTCCGGGCAATGAGCAGTTCTTC
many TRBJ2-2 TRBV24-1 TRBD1 CATSGTGVFTGELFF TGTGCCACCAGTGGGACAGGGGTGTTCACCGGGGAGCTGTTTTTT
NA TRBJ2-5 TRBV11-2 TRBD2 CASSFSPGLAGTLEETQYF TGTGCCAGCAGCTTCTCACCGGGACTAGCGGGAACGCTAGAAGAGACCCAGTACTTC